This T cell receptor (beta chain) was observed in a study of beta chain features in type 1 diabetes. Expressed TCRB transcripts were sequenced, since all the RNA that had been isolated was reverse transcribed. Data came from immunoSEQ multiplex PCR; TCRdb stores just in-frame clones and leaves some out. The repertoire holds 900,000 or so clones, with about a sixth as singletons. This clone came up a few times. From germline, CDR1 is MRHNA and CDR2 SNTAGT. This CDR3 region has 13 residues. V gave up 2 bases and J gave up 4 bases, with 5 bases separating them. The sample consisted of naive CD4+ T cells from blood. The chain combines TRBV6-4 with TRBJ2-2, with a possible D match to TRBD1 (5 bases). The clonotype originates from a woman aged 18-29 years in good health. The CDR3 reads CASSDRGTGELFF. The DNA for the CDR3 is TGTGCCAGCAGTGACAGGGGCACCGGGGAGCTGTTTTTT.